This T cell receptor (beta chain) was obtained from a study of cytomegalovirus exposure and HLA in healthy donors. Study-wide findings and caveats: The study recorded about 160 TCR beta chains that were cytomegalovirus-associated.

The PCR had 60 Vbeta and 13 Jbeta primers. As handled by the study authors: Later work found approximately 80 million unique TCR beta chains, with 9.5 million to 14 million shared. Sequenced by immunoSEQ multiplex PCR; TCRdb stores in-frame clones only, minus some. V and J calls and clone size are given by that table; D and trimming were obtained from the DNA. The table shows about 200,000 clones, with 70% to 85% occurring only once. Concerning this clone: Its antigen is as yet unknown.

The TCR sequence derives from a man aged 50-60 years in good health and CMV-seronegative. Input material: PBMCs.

The CDR3 spells CSVELRGSSSGANVLTF. In DNA, the CDR3 is TGCAGCGTTGAGCTCAGGGGGTCGAGCTCTGGGGCCAACGTCCTGACTTTC. The gene calls are TRBV29-1 and TRBJ2-6; 7 nucleotides match TRBD1. The trim removed 3 bases at V and 0 bases at J, leaving 8 bases unmatched. There are 17 residues in the CDR3. CDR1 and CDR2 from the germline V gene are SQVTM and ANQGSEA.